This TCR beta chain is drawn from a study of siplizumab effects on memory and regulatory T cells. The data were produced by immunoSEQ multiplex PCR, yet TCRdb's version contains in-frame clones alone and is incomplete. The profile shows around 83,000 clones, approximately 90% of them singletons. Study conclusions and caveats: Treg-derived clones made up an average of around 70% of mappable alloreactive CD4+ clones with siplizumab and 25% to 30% in controls. Naive T cells apparently outstripped memory cells in diversity and seemed major alloresponse contributors. An assignable phenotype, naive or memory, was missing from roughly 80-95% of proliferating CD4+ or CD8+ clones.

This CDR3 is built from 11 residues. CDR1 and CDR2 from the germline V gene are MNHEY and SVGAGI. V was clipped by 7 bases and J by 3 bases, with 7 bases between them. As to this clone: What it recognizes is unknown.

The rearrangement links TRBV6-5 to TRBJ2-7; D is ambiguous. The TCR sequence derives from a human donor in good health. Sequenced input: CD4+ T cells sorted from blood. The CDR3, as DNA: TGTGCCAGCAAGGGCATCTACGAGCAGTACTTC. Residues: CASKGIYEQYF.